These T cell receptor beta chains were read from a single sample in a study of OX40 agonist ivuxolimab in advanced cancers. The table came from immunoSEQ multiplex PCR; TCRdb's copy has only in-frame clones and leaves some out. The sample contains around 48,000 clones, around 77% of which appear only once. Source: CD4+ or CD8+ T cells sorted from blood, taken in a trial of the OX40 agonist ivuxolimab. Receptor source: an adult with an advanced solid tumor such as melanoma, head and neck, liver or kidney cancer. CDR3s include the opening cysteine and the closing phenylalanine or tryptophan. The D gene is left open where the match is weak. Clone size is stated in some rows and not others, as once, few, many or a class when expanded.

clone_size	v_call	d_call	j_call	cdr3_length	cdr3_aa	cdr3_nt
NA	TRBV10-2	TRBD1	TRBJ1-2	14	CASRWGQGAPGYTF	TGCGCCAGCAGGTGGGGACAGGGGGCGCCTGGCTACACCTTC
few	TRBV7-9	NA	TRBJ1-5	12	CASSLSYQPQHF	TGTGCCAGCAGCTTATCGTACCAGCCCCAGCATTTT
few	TRBV7-9	NA	TRBJ1-1	12	CASSTGTQEAFF	TGTGCCAGCAGCACCGGGACACAGGAAGCTTTCTTT
NA	TRBV29-1	NA	TRBJ2-5	14	CSVPTTNTQETQYF	TGCAGCGTTCCCACCACTAACACCCAAGAGACCCAGTACTTC
NA	TRBV4-2	NA	TRBJ2-3	15	CASSQDGESPDTQYF	TGTGCCAGCAGCCAAGATGGGGAGTCACCAGATACGCAGTATTTT
few	TRBV27	TRBD2	TRBJ2-7	16	CASSLGSAGASGTEYF	TGTGCCAGCAGTTTAGGCTCCGCGGGGGCTAGCGGGACAGAGTACTTC
NA	TRBV7-9	NA	TRBJ1-1	14	CASSLAGGATEAFF	TGTGCCAGCAGCTTAGCAGGGGGTGCCACTGAAGCTTTCTTT
few	TRBV13	TRBD2	TRBJ2-1	16	CASSSLAGLRYNEQFF	TGTGCCAGCAGCTCCCTAGCGGGACTCCGATACAATGAGCAGTTCTTC
NA	TRBV11-2	NA	TRBJ2-1	15	CASSYTGTQYNEQFF	TGTGCCAGCAGCTACACCGGGACTCAGTACAATGAGCAGTTCTTC
NA	TRBV30	NA	TRBJ2-3	14	CAHQWSSGTDTQYF	TGTGCCCATCAATGGTCTAGCGGCACAGATACGCAGTATTTT
NA	TRBV29-1	NA	TRBJ2-3	17	CSVGGGVGALRTDTQYF	TGCAGCGTGGGCGGGGGCGTGGGGGCTTTGCGCACAGATACGCAGTATTTT
once	TRBV18	TRBD1	TRBJ2-7	17	CASSPQVLSGTGTEQYF	TGTGCCAGCTCACCTCAGGTCCTCTCCGGGACAGGTACCGAGCAGTACTTC
NA	TRBV2	NA	TRBJ1-5	13	CASSVKAAQPQHF	TGTGCCAGCAGTGTAAAGGCGGCTCAGCCCCAGCATTTT
NA	TRBV2	NA	TRBJ1-1	12	CASSVTGTEAFF	TGTGCCAGCAGTGTTACGGGCACTGAAGCTTTCTTT
NA	TRBV7-9	NA	TRBJ1-4	14	CASNQISLNEKLFF	TGTGCCAGCAACCAAATTTCCCTTAATGAAAAACTGTTTTTT
NA	TRBV5-5	NA	TRBJ1-1	15	CASSFTRGGNTEAFF	TGTGCCAGCAGCTTTACGAGGGGTGGGAACACTGAAGCTTTCTTT
NA	TRBV4-2	TRBD1	TRBJ2-3	14	CASSPRQGTDTQYF	TGTGCCAGCAGCCCAAGACAGGGAACAGATACGCAGTATTTT
NA	TRBV6-9	NA	TRBJ1-4	13	CASSSGANEKLFF	TGTGCCAGCAGTTCCGGAGCTAATGAAAAACTGTTTTTT
NA	TRBV5-1	NA	TRBJ1-4	14	CASSLGRTNEKLFF	TGCGCCAGCAGCTTGGGAAGAACTAATGAAAAACTGTTTTTT
NA	TRBV27	TRBD2	TRBJ2-1	14	CASSSGNSYNEQFF	TGTGCCAGCAGTAGCGGGAACTCCTACAATGAGCAGTTCTTC
NA	TRBV29-1	TRBD2	TRBJ2-7	13	CSVLAGDSYEQYF	TGCAGCGTTCTAGCGGGGGACTCCTACGAGCAGTACTTC
NA	TRBV19	NA	TRBJ1-3	12	CASSIQGNTIYF	TGTGCCAGTAGTATACAAGGAAACACCATATATTTT
NA	TRBV2	NA	TRBJ2-6	14	CASTFDGGANVLTF	TGTGCCAGCACGTTCGATGGAGGGGCCAACGTCCTGACTTTC
NA	TRBV11-2	NA	TRBJ2-6	18	CASSLDGHGSSGANVLTF	TGTGCCAGCAGCTTAGACGGACACGGAAGCTCTGGGGCCAACGTCCTGACTTTC
NA	TRBV18	TRBD1	TRBJ2-5	16	CASSPFDSTGGETQYF	TGTGCCAGCTCACCCTTCGACTCGACAGGGGGAGAGACCCAGTACTTC
NA	TRBV7-9	TRBD2	TRBJ2-3	15	CASSFAGGATDTQYF	TGTGCCAGCAGCTTCGCGGGAGGGGCCACAGATACGCAGTATTTT
NA	TRBV7-9	NA	TRBJ2-5	15	CASSLAGTHQETQYF	TGTGCCAGCAGCTTAGCCGGGACCCACCAAGAGACCCAGTACTTC
NA	TRBV28	NA	TRBJ2-5	16	CASSGLGTNHQETQYF	TGTGCCAGCTCGGGGTTGGGCACGAACCACCAAGAGACCCAGTACTTC
NA	TRBV5-1	TRBD2	TRBJ2-1	15	CASSFSTSGSNEQFF	TGCGCCAGCAGCTTTTCGACTAGCGGGAGCAATGAGCAGTTCTTC
NA	TRBV5-1	TRBD2	TRBJ2-5	16	CASSLGPSGWKETQYF	TGCGCCAGCAGCTTGGGACCTAGCGGGTGGAAAGAGACCCAGTACTTC
few	TRBV5-5	TRBD1	TRBJ2-5	14	CASSWTGGGETQYF	TGTGCCAGCAGTTGGACAGGGGGCGGGGAGACCCAGTACTTC
medium-sized	TRBV11-2	NA	TRBJ1-2	15	CASSLEGSAIGGYTF	TGTGCCAGCAGCTTAGAGGGAAGCGCAATTGGGGGCTACACCTTC
NA	TRBV2	TRBD2	TRBJ2-7	16	CASLGQRLAGGYEQYF	TGTGCCAGCCTAGGACAGAGACTAGCGGGAGGTTACGAGCAGTACTTC
NA	TRBV4-1	NA	TRBJ2-7	15	CASGRAGVDSYEQYF	TGCGCCAGCGGACGTGCGGGCGTGGACTCCTACGAGCAGTACTTC
NA	TRBV6-6	NA	TRBJ2-7	14	CASTLQGIDDEQYF	TGTGCCAGCACTTTACAAGGGATTGACGACGAGCAGTACTTC
NA	TRBV5-4	NA	TRBJ1-2	15	CASSGYRVEDYGYTF	TGTGCCAGCAGCGGATACAGGGTCGAGGACTATGGCTACACCTTC
NA	TRBV5-5	NA	TRBJ2-3	17	CASSLRGTLLSTDTQYF	TGTGCCAGCAGCTTAAGGGGGACCCTACTTAGCACAGATACGCAGTATTTT
NA	TRBV7-9	NA	TRBJ2-1	11	CASSGTNEQFF	TGTGCCAGCAGCGGGACAAATGAGCAGTTCTTC
once	TRBV19	NA	TRBJ1-4	14	CASSIRSNNEKLFF	TGTGCCAGTAGTATACGCAGCAATAATGAAAAACTGTTTTTT
NA	TRBV5-6	NA	TRBJ2-5	14	CASSSSGTQETQYF	TGTGCCTCCAGCTCATCCGGGACTCAAGAGACCCAGTACTTC
NA	TRBV7-2	NA	TRBJ2-6	17	CASSLGTWYSGANVLTF	TGTGCCAGCAGCTTGGGCACCTGGTACTCTGGGGCCAACGTCCTGACTTTC
NA	TRBV6-5	NA	TRBJ1-5	15	CASSFMVMGNQPQHF	TGTGCCAGCAGTTTTATGGTTATGGGCAATCAGCCCCAGCATTTT
once	TRBV19	TRBD1	TRBJ1-2	15	CASSAPGQGNYGYTF	TGTGCCAGTAGTGCACCGGGACAGGGGAACTATGGCTACACCTTC
NA	TRBV4-2	NA	TRBJ1-1	15	CASSYSGTVNTEAFF	TGTGCCAGCAGCTACTCTGGGACGGTGAACACTGAAGCTTTCTTT
NA	TRBV6-1	NA	TRBJ2-7	13	CASSEYRANEQYF	TGTGCCAGCAGTGAATACAGGGCTAACGAGCAGTACTTC
NA	TRBV14	TRBD2	TRBJ2-1	15	CASSQTGGLYNEQFF	TGTGCCAGCAGCCAAACGGGAGGGCTCTACAATGAGCAGTTCTTC
NA	TRBV28	TRBD2	TRBJ2-6	18	CASSELAGVSSGANVLTF	TGTGCCAGCAGCGAACTAGCGGGAGTTTCCTCTGGGGCCAACGTCCTGACTTTC
NA	TRBV5-6	NA	TRBJ1-1	14	CASSLVARYTEAFF	TGTGCCAGCAGCTTGGTCGCGCGATACACTGAAGCTTTCTTT